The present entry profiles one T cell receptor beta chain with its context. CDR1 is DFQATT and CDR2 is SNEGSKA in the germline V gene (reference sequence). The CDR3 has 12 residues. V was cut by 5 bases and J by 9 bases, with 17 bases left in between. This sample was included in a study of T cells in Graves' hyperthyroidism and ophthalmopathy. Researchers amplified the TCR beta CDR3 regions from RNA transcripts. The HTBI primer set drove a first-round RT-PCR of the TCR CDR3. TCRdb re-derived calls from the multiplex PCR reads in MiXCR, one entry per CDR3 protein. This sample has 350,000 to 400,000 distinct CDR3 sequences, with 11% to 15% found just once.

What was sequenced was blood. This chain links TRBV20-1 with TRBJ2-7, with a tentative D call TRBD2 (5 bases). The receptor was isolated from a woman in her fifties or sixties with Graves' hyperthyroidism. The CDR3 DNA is TGCAGTGCTGATCTGTTGGGAGCAGGGCAGTACTTC. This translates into CSADLLGAGQYF.